These T cell receptor beta chains were read from a single sample in a study of CD8 T cells in ankylosing spondylitis. Each CDR3 protein is one row after TCRdb ran MiXCR on the 5' RACE reads. The sample yields roughly 150,000 distinct CDR3 sequences, approximately 7.4% seen once. The sequencing input was blood, either unsorted or a sorted T cell fraction (not recorded which). These receptors all come from a female donor with ankylosing spondylitis or in good health (not recorded which). CDR3s include the opening cysteine and the closing phenylalanine or tryptophan. D genes are given only for firm matches. Size values are once, few and many counts, or a class for expanded clones, and some rows have none.

d_gene,j_gene,abundance,v_gene,CDR3nt,CDR3aa
TRBD1,TRBJ2-1,NA,TRBV7-9,TGTGCCAGCAGCTTAGCGAACAGGGGTTTTGAGCAGTTCTTC,CASSLANRGFEQFF
NA,TRBJ2-1,many,TRBV5-1,TGCGCCAGCAGCCCCACGCGATCCTACAATGAGCAGTTCTTC,CASSPTRSYNEQFF
NA,TRBJ1-2,NA,TRBV3-1,TGTGCCAGCAGTTCCGCGGAGGGAAACTATGGCTACACCTTC,CASSSAEGNYGYTF
NA,TRBJ2-1,many,TRBV7-2,TGTGCCAGCAGCACAAGGGGGGGTACCAATGAGCAGTTCTTC,CASSTRGGTNEQFF
TRBD1,TRBJ1-1,many,TRBV25-1,TGTGCCAGCAGTGAGGTGGGACAGTTGAACACTGAAGCTTTCTTT,CASSEVGQLNTEAFF
NA,TRBJ2-3,many,TRBV3-1,TGTGCCAGCAGCCCAGGTCGACCCCCCACAGATACGCAGTATTTT,CASSPGRPPTDTQYF
NA,TRBJ1-2,many,TRBV5-1,TGCGCCAGCAGAACTACGACAGTAAACTATGGCTACACCTTC,CASRTTTVNYGYTF
TRBD1,TRBJ1-6,few,TRBV11-2,TGTGCCAGCAGCTTAGAGACAGGGTCTTATTCACCCCTCCACTTT,CASSLETGSYSPLHF
NA,TRBJ2-3,many,TRBV30,TGTGCCTGGAGAAGGGGCACAGATACGCAGTATTTT,CAWRRGTDTQYF
NA,TRBJ2-7,many,TRBV12-3/TRBV12-4,TGTGCCAGCAGTTTATTAGACGAGCAGTACTTC,CASSLLDEQYF
TRBD2,TRBJ2-7,NA,TRBV4-2,TGTGCCAGCAGCCAAGATGACACGGGGGGGCCAGACGAGCAGTACTTC,CASSQDDTGGPDEQYF
NA,TRBJ1-1,many,TRBV12-3/TRBV12-4,TGTGCCAGCAGTAGGTTCGGGGGCCCTGAAGCTTTCTTT,CASSRFGGPEAFF
TRBD2,TRBJ2-7,many,TRBV12-3/TRBV12-4,TGTGCCAGCAGTTTCGCTAGCGGGGGGGCCTACGAGCAGTACTTC,CASSFASGGAYEQYF
NA,TRBJ2-7,NA,TRBV7-2,TGTGCCAGCAGCCGGTCCGAGAGCTCCTACGAGCAGTACTTC,CASSRSESSYEQYF
TRBD2,TRBJ2-3,many,TRBV12-3/TRBV12-4,TGTGCCAGCAGTTCTGTTGGGACTAGCGTGGGCACAGATACGCAGTATTTT,CASSSVGTSVGTDTQYF
NA,TRBJ1-1,NA,TRBV4-1,TGCGCCAGCAGTCAACCGGGACGGAGTGAAGCTTTCTTT,CASSQPGRSEAFF
TRBD2,TRBJ2-3,many,TRBV20-1,TGCAGTGCTAGAGATCTAGCGGGGGGGCTCAATACGCAGTATTTT,CSARDLAGGLNTQYF
NA,TRBJ1-2,many,TRBV6-5,TGTGCCAGCAGTTACGATGGGGCTCACGGCTACACCTTC,CASSYDGAHGYTF
NA,TRBJ1-1,NA,TRBV4-2,TGTGCCAGCAGCCAAGTTATGAACACTGAAGCTTTCTTT,CASSQVMNTEAFF
TRBD1,TRBJ2-3,many,TRBV5-1,TGCGCCAGCAGCCCAACCAGGGGGCGCGGCACAGATACGCAGTATTTT,CASSPTRGRGTDTQYF
NA,TRBJ1-1,many,TRBV2,TGTGCCAGCAGTGAAGGGGTAGACACTGAAGCTTTCTTT,CASSEGVDTEAFF
TRBD2,TRBJ2-5,few,TRBV29-1,TGCAGCGTTGAAGGTCTGGGGGGGAAAGAGACCCAGTACTTC,CSVEGLGGKETQYF
NA,TRBJ1-1,many,TRBV10-3,TGTGCCATCAGTGAGTCGACGGACGCTGAAGCTTTCTTT,CAISESTDAEAFF
NA,TRBJ1-3,few,TRBV11-1,TGTGCCAGCAGCACTTGGGTAGGAGGCTCTGGAAACACCATATATTTT,CASSTWVGGSGNTIYF
TRBD1,TRBJ1-4,many,TRBV6-5,TGTGCCAGCAGTACCCGAGACAGGGGACGAACTAATGAAAAACTGTTTTTT,CASSTRDRGRTNEKLFF
NA,TRBJ2-5,many,TRBV28,TGTGCCAGCATCGGCCAGGGGGGCTCTTGGTACTTC,CASIGQGGSWYF
TRBD1,TRBJ2-1,NA,TRBV6-5,TGTGCCAGCAGCCAGGGGGTCGGTGAGCAGTTCTTC,CASSQGVGEQFF
NA,TRBJ1-4,many,TRBV5-6,TGTGCCAGCAGCTTGGTGCAGGATGAAAAACTGTTTTTT,CASSLVQDEKLFF
NA,TRBJ1-1,many,TRBV5-1,TGCGCCAGCAGCTTGGATGGGCTTATGAACACTGAAGCTTTCTTT,CASSLDGLMNTEAFF
TRBD1,TRBJ1-6,many,TRBV12-3/TRBV12-4,TGTGCCAGCAGTTCGGACAGGGCAGTGAGATCACCCCTCCACTTT,CASSSDRAVRSPLHF
TRBD2,TRBJ2-1,many,TRBV28,TGTGCCAGCACCTCACTAGCGGGCCTCTCCTACAATGAGCAGTTCTTC,CASTSLAGLSYNEQFF
NA,TRBJ2-3,many,TRBV5-1,TGCGCCAGCAGCTTGATCGGGGCACGCACAGATACGCAGTATTTT,CASSLIGARTDTQYF
TRBD1,TRBJ2-7,many,TRBV4-3,TGCGCCAGCAGCCGCGGACAGGAGGCTTGGGGCGAGCAGTACTTC,CASSRGQEAWGEQYF
NA,TRBJ1-1,NA,TRBV2,TGTGCCAGCAGCCTCCCCCTAGGGTGGTCTCCGCGTAACACTGAAGCTTTCTTT,CASSLPLGWSPRNTEAFF
TRBD1,TRBJ2-1,many,TRBV4-2,TGTGCCAGCAGCCCCTTGGACAGGGACAATGAGCAGTTCTTC,CASSPLDRDNEQFF
NA,TRBJ2-2,NA,TRBV2,TGTGCCAGCAGTCAAAACCAAATCGGGGAGCTGTTTTTT,CASSQNQIGELFF
TRBD1,TRBJ2-7,many,TRBV30,TGTGCCTGGGGACAGGGGAAGTACGAGCAGTACTTC,CAWGQGKYEQYF
NA,TRBJ2-7,many,TRBV4-1,TGCGCCAGCAGCCAACCGGCGGGGGGGACAGGGCGAAGTGAGCAGTACTTC,CASSQPAGGTGRSEQYF
NA,TRBJ2-2,many,TRBV30,TGTGCCTGGAGGCCCCCTGGGCCTAACACCGGGGAGCTGTTTTTT,CAWRPPGPNTGELFF
TRBD1,TRBJ1-5,many,TRBV20-1,TGCAGTGCTAGAGTGGGGACAGGGCCAGATCAGCCCCAGCATTTT,CSARVGTGPDQPQHF
NA,TRBJ2-2,many,TRBV5-1,TGCGCCAGCAGCTTGGACAGTAACACCGGGGAGCTGTTTTTT,CASSLDSNTGELFF
NA,TRBJ2-3,many,TRBV12-3/TRBV12-4,TGTGCCAGCACAACCGCAGATACGCAGTATTTT,CASTTADTQYF